This entry is about one T cell receptor (beta chain). Its antigen remains unknown. It was with 60 Vbeta and 13 Jbeta primers that the PCR ran. TCRdb's table, derived via immunoSEQ multiplex PCR, lists solely in-frame clones and lacks some. The sample lists some 190,000 clones; roughly 80% were seen once. This entry is derived from a study of cytomegalovirus exposure and HLA in healthy donors. Regarding the study as a whole: In most subjects, TCR beta sequences reportedly gave accurate predictions of HLA-A and HLA-B alleles. The classifier was said to identify cytomegalovirus status with high specificity and sensitivity. Reportedly, fewer N-insertions than the approximately 700-donor mean appeared in an Asian-associated ancestry cluster in a later analysis.

The clonotype comes from a woman aged 18-30 years in good health and CMV-seronegative. The sequencing input was PBMCs.

The CDR3 DNA reads as TGCGCCAGCAGCCAAAGGACAGGGAGAACCAGGGGCTACGAGCAGTACTTC. It specifies CASSQRTGRTRGYEQYF. This rearrangement joins TRBV4-1 to TRBJ2-7, with TRBD1 identical over 8 bases. This CDR3 has 17 amino acids. V shed 2 bases, J shed 3 bases, and the junction held 12 bases outside the gene matches. Germline values: CDR1 MGHRA, CDR2 YSYEKL.